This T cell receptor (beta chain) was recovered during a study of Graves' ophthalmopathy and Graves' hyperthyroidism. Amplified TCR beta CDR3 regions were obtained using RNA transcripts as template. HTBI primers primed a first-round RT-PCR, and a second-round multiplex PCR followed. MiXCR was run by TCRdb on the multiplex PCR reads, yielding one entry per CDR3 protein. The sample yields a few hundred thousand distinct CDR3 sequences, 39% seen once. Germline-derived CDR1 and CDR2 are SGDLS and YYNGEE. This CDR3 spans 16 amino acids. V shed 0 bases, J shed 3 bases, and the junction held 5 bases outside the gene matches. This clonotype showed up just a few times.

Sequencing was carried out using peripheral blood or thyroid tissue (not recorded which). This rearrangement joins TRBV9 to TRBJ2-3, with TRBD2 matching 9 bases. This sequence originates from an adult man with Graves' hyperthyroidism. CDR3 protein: CASSVGGRATTDTQYF. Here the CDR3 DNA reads TGTGCCAGCAGCGTAGGCGGGAGGGCCACGACAGATACGCAGTATTTT.